Listed below are T cell receptor beta chains from one sample, sequenced in a study of blood T cell repertoires in COVID-19. Assay used: immunoSEQ multiplex PCR; TCRdb lists only in-frame clones, some missing. The repertoire holds about 180,000 clones, with roughly nine tenths as singletons. Sequenced material: peripheral blood. The receptors originated from a woman aged 25 to 39 with active or convalescent COVID-19. Both conserved end residues are part of each CDR3. The D gene is left open where the match is weak. Not all rows give a size; the values are once, few, many and, for expanded clones, a class.

j_call d_call clone_size v_call cdr3_nt cdr3_aa
TRBJ2-2 NA NA TRBV9 TGTGCCAGCAGCGTAGGTCAGGCCTCCGGGGAGCTGTTTTTT CASSVGQASGELFF
TRBJ2-1 NA NA TRBV2 TGTGCCAGCAGCCCCCCTAGCCCACCAAAGAATGAGCAGTTCTTC CASSPPSPPKNEQFF
TRBJ1-2 NA once TRBV11-2 TGTGCCAGCAGCTTAGTAAGGGGCACTAACTATGGCTACACCTTC CASSLVRGTNYGYTF
TRBJ1-4 NA NA TRBV9 TGTGCCAGCAGCCCTAAAGAGGGGGTGATGGGGGAAAAACTGTTTTTT CASSPKEGVMGEKLFF
TRBJ2-2 NA NA TRBV2 TGTGCCAGAGGGACGGGACTTCTGAACACCGGGGAGCTGTTTTTT CARGTGLLNTGELFF
TRBJ1-1 NA NA TRBV27 TGTGCCAGCAGTGGGGTTGGGGGCGGTTATGGTGAAGCTTTCTTT CASSGVGGGYGEAFF
TRBJ2-7 NA NA TRBV11-2 TGTGCCAGCAGCTTAGCCCAGGGTTCACCCTCGCTGTACTTC CASSLAQGSPSLYF
TRBJ2-5 TRBD2 NA TRBV15 TGTGCCACCAGCAGCGGACTAGCGGGGGGACTGGAGACCCAGTACTTC CATSSGLAGGLETQYF
TRBJ1-1 NA NA TRBV28 TGTGCCAGCAGATGGACTGGAACCCCTGAAGCTTTCTTT CASRWTGTPEAFF
TRBJ2-3 TRBD1 NA TRBV5-1 TGCGCCAGCAGCTTTGATTTTACAGGGGGGACAGATACGCAGTATTTT CASSFDFTGGTDTQYF
TRBJ2-1 TRBD2 NA TRBV19 TGTGCCAGTAGTTCACGGACTAGCGGGAGGCCCACCTACAATGAGCAGTTCTTC CASSSRTSGRPTYNEQFF
TRBJ1-3 TRBD1 NA TRBV13 TGTGCCAGCAGCACAGGGGGCTCGAACACCATATATTTT CASSTGGSNTIYF
TRBJ1-1 NA NA TRBV18 TGTGCCAGCAGCCTCGGACAGAACACTGAAGCTTTCTTT CASSLGQNTEAFF
TRBJ1-1 NA NA TRBV6-2/TRBV6-3 TGTGCCAGCAGTTACGGCCAGAACACTGAAGCTTTCTTT CASSYGQNTEAFF
TRBJ1-4 TRBD1 NA TRBV6-5 TGTGCCAGCAGTTACCGGACAGGGTCAGGTGGAAAACTGTTTTTT CASSYRTGSGGKLFF
TRBJ1-2 TRBD1 NA TRBV9 TGTGCCAGCAGCGGGGGACAGGGACCTAACTATGGCTACACCTTC CASSGGQGPNYGYTF
TRBJ2-7 TRBD2 once TRBV28 TGTGCCAGCCAGCATTTAGCGGGAGTCAGCTACGAGCAGTACTTC CASQHLAGVSYEQYF
TRBJ1-5 NA once TRBV19 TGTGCCAGTAGATACAGGGAGAATCAGCCCCAGCATTTT CASRYRENQPQHF
TRBJ1-3 TRBD1 NA TRBV9 TGTGCCAGCAGCGAAGGGGGCGCCGGGGCTGGAAACACCATATATTTT CASSEGGAGAGNTIYF
TRBJ1-2 NA NA TRBV28 TGTGCCAGCAGTTTAATTAGTTATGGCTACACCTTC CASSLISYGYTF
TRBJ2-7 NA NA TRBV7-6 TGTGCCAGCAGCCCCACCAGGGCGATTGGCTACGAGCAGTACTTC CASSPTRAIGYEQYF
TRBJ1-1 TRBD1 NA TRBV11-2 TGTGCCAGCAGCTTATCAGGGGGTCTGGACACTGAAGCTTTCTTT CASSLSGGLDTEAFF
TRBJ1-5 NA NA TRBV18 TGTGCCAGCTTCACCAACCAGGAAGGGCCCCAGCATTTT CASFTNQEGPQHF
TRBJ1-1 TRBD1 NA TRBV24-1 TGTGCCACCAGTGATTCCCGACAGGGGGACGTGAACACTGAAGCTTTCTTT CATSDSRQGDVNTEAFF